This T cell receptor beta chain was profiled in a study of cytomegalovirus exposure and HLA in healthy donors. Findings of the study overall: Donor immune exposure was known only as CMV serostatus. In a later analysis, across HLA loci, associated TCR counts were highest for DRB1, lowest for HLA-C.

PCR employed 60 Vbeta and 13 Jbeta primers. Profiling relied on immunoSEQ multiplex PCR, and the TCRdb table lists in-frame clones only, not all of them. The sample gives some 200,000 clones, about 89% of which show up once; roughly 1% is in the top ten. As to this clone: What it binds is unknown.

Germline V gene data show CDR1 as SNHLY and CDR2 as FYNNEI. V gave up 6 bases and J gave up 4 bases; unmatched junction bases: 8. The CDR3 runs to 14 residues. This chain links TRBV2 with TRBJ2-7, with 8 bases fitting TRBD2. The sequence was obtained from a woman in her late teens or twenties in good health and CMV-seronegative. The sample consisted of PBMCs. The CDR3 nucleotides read TGTGCCAGCAGGGCGGCTAGCGGGCTTTACGAGCAGTACTTC. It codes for CASRAASGLYEQYF. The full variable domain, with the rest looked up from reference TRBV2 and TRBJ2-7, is EPEVTQTPSHQVTQMGQEVILRCVPISNHLYFYWYRQILGQKVEFLVSFYNNEISEKSEIFDDQFSVERPDGSNFTLKIRSTKLEDSAMYFCASRAASGLYEQYFGPGTRLTVT.